The 13 T cell receptor beta chains in this list originate from one sample, sequenced in a study of cytomegalovirus exposure and HLA in healthy donors. PCR involved 60 Vbeta and 13 Jbeta primers. The protocol was immunoSEQ multiplex PCR, while the TCRdb copy is restricted to in-frame clones and leaves out a portion. The table lists about 140,000 clones, around 80% of them singletons. Sequences were obtained from PBMCs. These TCRs come from a woman aged 50 to 60 in good health and CMV-seropositive.

The genes are TRBV29-1 and TRBJ1-2; TRBD1 aligns across 7 bases. Germline values: CDR1 SQVTM, CDR2 ANQGSEA. The CDR3 contains 14 residues. Germline trimming cut 5 bases from V and 1 base from J; bases unmatched to any gene: 7. The CDR3 here is CSVTSTGFNYGYTF. The DNA for the CDR3 is TGCAGCGTTACTTCGACAGGGTTTAACTATGGCTACACCTTC. Full variable domain (remainder filled in from reference TRBV29-1 and TRBJ1-2): SAVISQKPSRDICQRGTSLTIQCQVDSQVTMMFWYRQQPGQSLTLIATANQGSEATYESGFVIDKFPISRPNLTFSTLTVSNMSPEDSSIYLCSVTSTGFNYGYTFGSGTRLTVV.

The chain has TRBV28 and TRBJ2-1; 11 bases are shared with TRBD2. Germline V lookup: CDR1 MDHEN, CDR2 SYDVKM. The CDR3 has 16 residues. V lost 2 bases and J lost 11; bases outside the gene matches: 11. The CDR3 sequence: CASSLRAGLAGGKQFF. In DNA, the CDR3 is TGTGCCAGCAGTTTACGGGCTGGGCTAGCGGGGGGAAAGCAGTTCTTC.

The V and J genes are TRBV4-1 and TRBJ2-1; 9 bases map to TRBD2. CDR1 and CDR2 (germline): MGHRA, YSYEKL. V dropped 5 bases and J dropped 4; count of bases not matched to a gene: 12. The CDR3 totals 17 residues. CDR3 DNA: TGCGCCAGCAGCTCCCAGGGCGGGGGGGAAACTTACAATGAGCAGTTCTTC. Its translation: CASSSQGGGETYNEQFF.

The rearrangement joins TRBV6-6 to TRBJ2-3; 13 positions match TRBD2. The CDR3 totals 16 residues. The V gene's germline CDR1 is MNHNY and CDR2 SVGAGI (reference sequence). The ends lost 4 bases at V and 4 bases at J; junction bases unmatched: 5. The chain's CDR3 is CASSFWTSGGPDTQYF. CDR3 coding DNA: TGTGCCAGCAGTTTCTGGACTAGCGGGGGCCCAGATACGCAGTATTTT.

This chain joins TRBV7-3 and TRBJ2-1; 11 bases align to TRBD2. With 5 bases clipped from V and 10 bases from J, the junction kept 7 bases outside the gene matches. The CDR3 has 14 amino acids. Germline V gene sequence: CDR1 SGHTA, CDR2 FQGTGA. CDR3 bases: TGTGCCAGCAGCGCGCTAGCGGGGGGCGGGGAGCAGTTCTTC. Translated, it gives CASSALAGGGEQFF. The variable domain in full, completed from reference TRBV7-3 and TRBJ2-1, reads GAGVSQTPSNKVTEKGKYVELRCDPISGHTALYWYRQSLGQGPEFLIYFQGTGAADDSGLPNDRFFAVRPEGSVSTLKIQRTERGDSAVYLCASSALAGGGEQFFGPGTRLTVL.

J is TRBJ2-1 and V is TRBV5-4, with 7 bases fitting TRBD2. The CDR3 length is 15 residues. V gave up 0 bases and J gave up 4 bases; unmatched junction bases: 4. Per the germline V gene, CDR1 is SGHNT and CDR2 is YYREEE (reference sequence). The CDR3 is CASSLGGGSYNEQFF. Written as DNA, the CDR3 is TGTGCCAGCAGCTTGGGGGGGGGTTCTTACAATGAGCAGTTCTTC.

Only one count was recorded for this clone. The rearrangement joins TRBV5-1 to TRBJ1-4; 7 bases align to TRBD1. From germline, CDR1 is SGHRS and CDR2 YFSETQ. There are 16 residues in the CDR3. V lost 0 bases, J lost 5 bases, and 7 bases stayed unmatched. The DNA for the CDR3 is TGCGCCAGCAGCTTGGCTCCTTCAGGGGGAAATGAAAAACTGTTTTTT. Translating gives CASSLAPSGGNEKLFF.

This clone has only a few counts. This sequence joins TRBV5-4 and TRBJ2-7, with 8 bases matching TRBD2. The junction had 6 bases not matched to a gene; V was cut back by 2 bases and J by 2 bases. Germline assignment: CDR1 SGHNT and CDR2 YYREEE (reference sequence). The CDR3 sequence is 15 residues long. The CDR3 sequence: CASSLEIAGTYEQYF. DNA of the CDR3: TGTGCCAGCAGCTTAGAAATAGCGGGGACCTACGAGCAGTACTTC.

The chain uses TRBV25-1 and TRBJ2-1; D may be TRBD1 (5 bases). The V end lost 0 bases, the J end lost 5 bases, and 14 bases lay between the germline ends. The CDR3 length is 16 residues. The germline V gene encodes CDR1 MGHDK and CDR2 SYGVNS. The CDR3 reads CASSEYGAQGNNEQFF. The CDR3 coding sequence is TGTGCCAGCAGTGAATACGGCGCCCAGGGAAACAATGAGCAGTTCTTC.

The chain has TRBV5-1 and TRBJ2-5; a possible D gene is TRBD2 (7 bases). The length of the CDR3 is 15 residues. Germline V gene lookup returns CDR1 SGHRS and CDR2 YFSETQ. Trimming took off 4 bases at V and 3 bases at J, with 16 bases between the two ends. CDR3: CASSPQWGGEETQYF. Here the CDR3 DNA reads TGCGCCAGCAGCCCGCAATGGGGGGGCGAAGAGACCCAGTACTTC.

The chain combines TRBV4-2 with TRBJ2-7; 7 nucleotides align to TRBD1. The V and J ends lost 2 bases and 2 bases, in that order; junction bases with no gene match: 3. The length of the CDR3 is 14 residues. Germline V CDR1 and CDR2: LGHNA, YNFKEQ. The CDR3 here is CASSQPGTAYEQYF. CDR3 bases: TGTGCCAGCAGCCAACCCGGGACAGCCTACGAGCAGTACTTC.

This clone showed up just once. The chain has TRBV9 and TRBJ2-3, with 8 bases that match TRBD2. Germline V CDR1 and CDR2: SGDLS, YYNGEE. The CDR3 extends over 15 amino acids. With 4 bases clipped from V and 4 bases from J, the junction kept 8 bases outside the gene matches. For the CDR3, the DNA is TGTGCCAGCAGCCCCAGAGCGGGGGAGGCAGATACGCAGTATTTT. The encoded protein is CASSPRAGEADTQYF.

This rearrangement joins TRBV9 to TRBJ2-5, with TRBD2 matching 13 bases. J gave up 5 bases and V 0 bases, and 4 bases lay outside the gene matches. The CDR3 spans 16 residues. The V gene's germline CDR1 is SGDLS and CDR2 YYNGEE. CDR3 in DNA: TGTGCCAGCAGCGTAGGACTAGCGGGGGGCCGGGAGACCCAGTACTTC. The encoded protein is CASSVGLAGGRETQYF.